This TCR beta chain was observed in a study of cytomegalovirus exposure and HLA in healthy donors. The table lists this clone with a few counts. Its antigen remains unidentified. The PCR made use of 60 Vbeta and 13 Jbeta primers. TCRdb's copy holds only in-frame clones and misses some; the assay was immunoSEQ multiplex PCR. The sample lists roughly 200,000 clones, over 65% seen once, with around 0.63% in the top ten. V was pared by 3 bases and J by 5 bases, with 3 bases of the junction left unmatched. The germline V gene encodes CDR1 GTSNPN and CDR2 SVGIG (reference sequence). This CDR3 spans 12 amino acids. Study-wide points: Reportedly, cytomegalovirus status was diagnosed with high sensitivity and specificity. Three of the chains that were CMV-associated were confirmed in vitro to be specific for CMV antigens.

The receptor was derived from a man younger than 35 in good health and CMV-seronegative. The chain combines TRBV30 with TRBJ1-2; 7 bases fit TRBD1. Sequences were obtained from PBMCs. The CDR3 loop is CAWRTGTYGYTF. CDR3 nucleotide sequence: TGTGCCTGGAGGACAGGGACATATGGCTACACCTTC. The whole variable domain, filled in from reference TRBV30 and TRBJ1-2, reads SQTIHQWPATLVQPVGSPLSLECTVEGTSNPNLYWYRQAAGRGLQLLFYSVGIGQISSEVPQNLSASRPQDRQFILSSKKLLLSDSGFYLCAWRTGTYGYTFGSGTRLTVV.